These T cell receptor beta chains were read from a single sample in a study of blood T cells in healthy people across ages. TCRdb re-called the 5' RACE reads through MiXCR, storing one row per CDR3 protein. The sample contains roughly 800,000 distinct CDR3 sequences, just under 25% of which appear only once. The same data also contributed to another study, on T cells of mothers and their children.

Sequences were obtained from blood. The receptors were gathered from a boy younger than 18 in good health. The CDR3 runs from the conserved cysteine through the conserved F or W. The D gene is left open where the match is weak. Clone size is shown for a subset of rows, as once, few, many or a class of expanded clone.

D gene | CDR3 length | clone size | J gene | V gene | CDR3 protein | CDR3 DNA
NA | 15 | NA | TRBJ2-5 | TRBV4-1 | CASSQEARLQETQYF | TGCGCCAGCAGCCAAGAGGCGCGCCTTCAAGAGACCCAGTACTTC
TRBD1 | 14 | NA | TRBJ2-7 | TRBV7-9 | CASSFGQGVYEQYF | TGTGCCAGCAGCTTTGGACAGGGCGTCTACGAGCAGTACTTC
NA | 17 | NA | TRBJ2-3 | TRBV4-1 | CASSQQTANPSTDTQYF | TGCGCCAGCAGCCAGCAGACAGCTAACCCTAGCACAGATACGCAGTATTTT
TRBD1 | 14 | NA | TRBJ2-3 | TRBV9 | CASDRGTSTDTQYF | TGTGCCAGTGACAGGGGAACTAGCACAGATACGCAGTATTTT
NA | 13 | NA | TRBJ1-2 | TRBV12-3/TRBV12-4 | CASSFPGAAGYTF | TGTGCCAGCAGTTTTCCAGGGGCGGCTGGCTACACCTTC
TRBD1 | 14 | once | TRBJ2-1 | TRBV18 | CASSQRQGNNEQFF | TGTGCCAGCTCACAACGACAGGGGAACAATGAGCAGTTCTTC
NA | 12 | NA | TRBJ2-7 | TRBV20-1 | CSASEGDYEQYF | TGCAGTGCTAGCGAAGGGGACTACGAGCAGTACTTC
TRBD1 | 17 | NA | TRBJ2-1 | TRBV20-1 | CSAVSDRYPRLYNEQFF | TGCAGTGCGGTCTCGGACAGGTACCCTCGATTGTACAATGAGCAGTTCTTC
TRBD2 | 16 | NA | TRBJ2-1 | TRBV12-5 | CASGNSGAGGIDEQFF | TGTGCTAGTGGTAACAGTGGCGCGGGGGGAATCGATGAGCAGTTCTTC
TRBD1 | 15 | NA | TRBJ1-3 | TRBV6-6 | CASRGGDRAGNTIYF | TGTGCCAGCCGGGGGGGCGACAGGGCCGGAAACACCATATATTTT
NA | 15 | NA | TRBJ2-1 | TRBV2 | CASSSAGSPDNEQFF | TGTGCCAGCAGTTCGGCGGGCTCCCCCGACAATGAGCAGTTCTTC
TRBD1 | 12 | NA | TRBJ1-4 | TRBV29-1 | CSARQGEEKLFF | TGCAGCGCAAGACAGGGGGAGGAAAAACTGTTTTTT
TRBD1 | 15 | NA | TRBJ2-7 | TRBV12-3/TRBV12-4 | CASSPQQGLLYEQYF | TGTGCCAGCAGTCCGCAACAGGGGCTCCTCTACGAGCAGTACTTC
TRBD2 | 14 | few | TRBJ2-3 | TRBV29-1 | CSVDLAGGGLSQYF | TGCAGCGTTGACCTAGCGGGAGGGGGGCTATCGCAGTATTTT
TRBD2 | 15 | few | TRBJ2-1 | TRBV20-1 | CSARHRTSGRNEQFF | TGCAGTGCTCGACATAGGACTAGCGGGAGGAATGAGCAGTTCTTC
NA | 18 | NA | TRBJ2-3 | TRBV5-6 | CASSLAGPYGFGADTQYF | TGTGCCAGCAGCTTGGCCGGGCCCTACGGGTTCGGTGCGGATACGCAGTATTTT
TRBD2 | 16 | few | TRBJ2-5 | TRBV12-3/TRBV12-4 | CASSTGLAGYQETQYF | TGTGCCAGCAGTACCGGACTAGCGGGGTACCAAGAGACCCAGTACTTC
NA | 14 | few | TRBJ2-7 | TRBV5-1 | CASSLGGGADEQYF | TGCGCCAGCAGCTTGGGAGGGGGGGCCGACGAGCAGTACTTC
NA | 12 | few | TRBJ2-2 | TRBV7-2 | CATPEGSGELFF | TGTGCCACTCCAGAAGGATCCGGGGAGCTGTTTTTT
NA | 18 | NA | TRBJ2-3 | TRBV5-1 | CASSLVGRQGPWGDTQYF | TGCGCCAGCAGCTTGGTAGGGAGGCAGGGGCCGTGGGGAGATACGCAGTATTTT
NA | 12 | NA | TRBJ2-5 | TRBV29-1 | CSVTGQSGEQYF | TGCAGCGTCACGGGACAATCGGGAGAGCAGTACTTC
TRBD1 | 16 | NA | TRBJ2-5 | TRBV5-1 | CASSPGDRVHQETQYF | TGCGCCAGCAGCCCCGGGGACAGAGTCCACCAAGAGACCCAGTACTTC
NA | 14 | few | TRBJ1-2 | TRBV5-1 | CASSAEDRVYGYTF | TGCGCCAGCAGCGCGGAGGACAGAGTCTATGGCTACACCTTC
NA | 13 | few | TRBJ1-1 | TRBV19 | CASSIVLNTEAFF | TGTGCCAGTAGTATAGTGTTAAACACTGAAGCTTTCTTT
NA | 14 | NA | TRBJ2-1 | TRBV11-2 | CASSLGTRNNEQFF | TGTGCCAGCAGCCTCGGGACAAGAAACAATGAGCAGTTCTTC
TRBD2 | 13 | few | TRBJ2-1 | TRBV7-2 | CASSLLALGLAVF | TGTGCCAGCAGCTTATTGGCTCTTGGACTAGCGGTCTTC
NA | 17 | NA | TRBJ2-1 | TRBV4-3 | CASSQDRAKSSYNEQFF | TGCGCCAGCAGCCAAGATAGGGCGAAGAGCTCCTACAATGAGCAGTTCTTC
NA | 13 | many | TRBJ2-5 | TRBV7-2 | CASSLAIQETQYF | TGTGCCAGCAGCTTAGCCATCCAAGAGACCCAGTACTTC
NA | 13 | NA | TRBJ1-2 | TRBV29-1 | CSVDPRADYGYTF | TGCAGCGTTGACCCCCGGGCAGACTATGGCTACACCTTC
NA | 13 | NA | TRBJ2-7 | TRBV7-9 | CASSRGGPYEQYF | TGTGCCAGCAGCCGGGGAGGACCTTACGAGCAGTACTTC
TRBD2 | 15 | few | TRBJ2-7 | TRBV29-1 | CSVERAGVESYEQYF | TGCAGCGTTGAACGAGCGGGAGTTGAGTCCTACGAGCAGTACTTC
TRBD2 | 19 | few | TRBJ2-1 | TRBV4-1 | CASSQESLLTSGITYEQFF | TGCGCCAGCAGCCAAGAGTCCCTATTGACTAGCGGGATAACGTATGAGCAGTTCTTC
TRBD1 | 15 | NA | TRBJ1-2 | TRBV7-9 | CASSLGDRDPYGYTF | TGTGCCAGCAGCTTGGGCGACAGGGATCCCTATGGCTACACCTTC
TRBD2 | 17 | NA | TRBJ2-5 | TRBV12-5 | CASGLYGRAGGSETQYF | TGTGCTAGTGGTTTGTACGGGCGAGCGGGGGGTTCGGAGACCCAGTACTTC
NA | 15 | few | TRBJ2-7 | TRBV28 | CASSLGRRSPYEQYF | TGTGCCAGCAGTTTAGGACGGAGAAGCCCCTACGAGCAGTACTTC
NA | 13 | NA | TRBJ1-5 | TRBV28 | CATGLSKNQPQHF | TGTGCCACGGGGCTCTCTAAAAATCAGCCCCAGCATTTT
TRBD2 | 13 | NA | TRBJ2-7 | TRBV10-3 | CAIRGGSSYEQYF | TGTGCCATCAGGGGGGGGAGCTCCTACGAGCAGTACTTC
NA | 13 | few | TRBJ2-3 | TRBV29-1 | CSVGSDDPYTRYF | TGCAGCGTTGGGTCGGACGACCCTTATACGCGGTATTTT
TRBD1 | 12 | many | TRBJ2-3 | TRBV5-1 | CASSWDRITQYF | TGCGCCAGCAGCTGGGACAGGATCACGCAGTATTTT
NA | 13 | few | TRBJ2-1 | TRBV6-2/TRBV6-3 | CASSRDPSNEQFF | TGTGCCAGCAGTCGGGACCCATCCAATGAGCAGTTCTTC
TRBD1 | 13 | NA | TRBJ2-7 | TRBV27 | CASKGTVSYEQYF | TGTGCCAGCAAGGGGACAGTCTCCTACGAGCAGTACTTC